This is a list of T cell receptor beta chains from one sample in a study of T cells in Graves' hyperthyroidism and ophthalmopathy. A single record per CDR3 protein comes from TCRdb applying MiXCR to the multiplex PCR reads. The sample consists of about 560,000 distinct CDR3 sequences, about 43% of them appearing once. Sequenced sample: peripheral blood or thyroid tissue (not recorded which). The receptors originated from a woman aged 18-29 years with Graves' hyperthyroidism. The CDR3 runs from the conserved cysteine through the conserved F or W.

V: TRBV20-1
CDR3: CSARQTVTEAFF

V: TRBV10-3
CDR3: CAISVRQAEKLFF

V: TRBV29-1
CDR3: CSVEEGYRGKTGANVLTF

V: TRBV20-1
CDR3: CSARNRAHEQYF

V: TRBV7-3
CDR3: CASGPPRFGTEAFF

V: TRBV7-2
CDR3: CASSFLAGGISYTF

V: TRBV25-1
CDR3: CASSPGTGAETQYF

V: TRBV5-4
CDR3: CASSLEQNNSPLHF

V: TRBV25-1
CDR3: CASRRQGIFSNYGYTF

V: TRBV2
CDR3: CASRGGLPQYF

V: TRBV19
CDR3: CASTEPNPSNSNQPQHF

V: TRBV24-1
CDR3: CATSAGREIDYGYTF

V: TRBV5-1
CDR3: CASSQGDRAGELFF

V: TRBV7-9
CDR3: CASSRTSRDRALVQYF

V: TRBV6-1
CDR3: CASKGTVDFWNTGELFF

V: TRBV24-1
CDR3: CATSEGYTNYGYTF

V: TRBV14
CDR3: CASSLGTTQTYEQYF

V: TRBV20-1
CDR3: CSAGSDQDRSDGYTF

V: TRBV5-1
CDR3: CASSPTGTGSTYGYTF

V: TRBV6-5
CDR3: CASSYRGGGTNEKLFF

V: TRBV7-8
CDR3: CASRKIPTVNYGYTF

V: TRBV20-1
CDR3: CSARQPTANTEAFF

V: TRBV24-1
CDR3: CATSERRTTDTQYF

V: TRBV5-5
CDR3: CASSLAGRNNQPQHF

V: TRBV7-3
CDR3: CASSLGTSGAEQYF

V: TRBV29-1
CDR3: CSWGQGNTEAFF

V: TRBV10-2
CDR3: CASSSGLAGGETQHF